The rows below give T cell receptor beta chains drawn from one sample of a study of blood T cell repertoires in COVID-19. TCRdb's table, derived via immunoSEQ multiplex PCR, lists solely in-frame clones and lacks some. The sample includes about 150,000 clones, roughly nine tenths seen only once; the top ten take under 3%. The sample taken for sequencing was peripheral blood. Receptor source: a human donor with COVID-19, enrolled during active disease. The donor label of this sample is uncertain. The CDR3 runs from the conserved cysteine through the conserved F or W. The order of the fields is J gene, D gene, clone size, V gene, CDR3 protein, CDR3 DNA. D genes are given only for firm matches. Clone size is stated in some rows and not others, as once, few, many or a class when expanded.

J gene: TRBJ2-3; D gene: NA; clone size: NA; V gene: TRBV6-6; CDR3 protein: CASSYSRDTYTQYF; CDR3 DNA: TGTGCCAGCAGTTATTCCAGGGACACATATACGCAGTATTTT
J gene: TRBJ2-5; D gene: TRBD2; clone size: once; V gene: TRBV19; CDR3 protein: CASSIGGAAQETQYF; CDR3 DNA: TGTGCCAGTAGTATCGGGGGGGCGGCGCAAGAGACCCAGTACTTC
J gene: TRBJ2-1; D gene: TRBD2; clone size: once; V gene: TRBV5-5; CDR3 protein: CASSRTSGDHNEQFF; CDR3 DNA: TGTGCCAGCAGCCGGACTAGCGGAGACCACAATGAGCAGTTCTTC
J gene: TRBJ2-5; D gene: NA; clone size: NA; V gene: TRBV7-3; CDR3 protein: CASSSRRQETQYF; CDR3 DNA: TGTGCCAGCAGCTCCCGGAGGCAAGAGACCCAGTACTTC
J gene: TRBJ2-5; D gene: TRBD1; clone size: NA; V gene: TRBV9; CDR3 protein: CASSGYGTGGETQYF; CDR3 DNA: TGTGCCAGCAGCGGATACGGGACAGGAGGAGAGACCCAGTACTTC
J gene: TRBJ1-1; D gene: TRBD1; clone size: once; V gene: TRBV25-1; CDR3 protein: CASSERPGTGLNTEAFF; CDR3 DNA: TGTGCCAGCAGTGAAAGACCCGGGACAGGGTTGAACACTGAAGCTTTCTTT
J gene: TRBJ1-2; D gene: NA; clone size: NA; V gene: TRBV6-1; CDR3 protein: CASSDWRQHQGYGYTF; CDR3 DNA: TGTGCCAGCAGTGATTGGCGGCAGCACCAGGGGTATGGCTACACCTTC
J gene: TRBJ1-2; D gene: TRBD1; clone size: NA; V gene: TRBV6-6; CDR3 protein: CASRGGTGRAYGYTF; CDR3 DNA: TGTGCCAGCAGGGGAGGGACAGGGAGGGCCTATGGCTACACCTTC
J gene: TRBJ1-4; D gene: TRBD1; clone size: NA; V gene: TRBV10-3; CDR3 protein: CAIRRGTGGDEKLFF; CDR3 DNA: TGTGCCATCAGAAGAGGGACAGGGGGCGATGAAAAACTGTTTTTT
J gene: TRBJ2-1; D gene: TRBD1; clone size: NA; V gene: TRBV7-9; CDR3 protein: CASSLGQGAYNEQFF; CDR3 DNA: TGTGCCAGCAGCTTGGGACAGGGGGCGTACAATGAGCAGTTCTTC
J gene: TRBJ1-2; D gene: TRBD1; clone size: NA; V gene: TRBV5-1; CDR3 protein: CASSLVTGGADYGYTF; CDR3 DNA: TGCGCCAGCAGCTTGGTGACAGGGGGCGCGGACTATGGCTACACCTTC
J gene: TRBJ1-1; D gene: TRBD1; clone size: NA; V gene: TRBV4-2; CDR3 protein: CASSQNRGHMNTEAFF; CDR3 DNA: TGTGCCAGCAGCCAGAACAGGGGCCACATGAACACTGAAGCTTTCTTT
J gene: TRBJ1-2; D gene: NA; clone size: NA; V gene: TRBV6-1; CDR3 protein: CASSEREPRRGYTF; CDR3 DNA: TGTGCCAGCAGTGAACGGGAACCCAGGCGTGGCTACACCTTC
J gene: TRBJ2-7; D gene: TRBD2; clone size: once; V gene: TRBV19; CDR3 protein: CASTLGGDGTYEQYF; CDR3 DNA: TGTGCCAGTACCCTGGGGGGGGACGGAACCTACGAGCAGTACTTC
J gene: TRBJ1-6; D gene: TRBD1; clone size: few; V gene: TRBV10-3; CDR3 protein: CAISESRGLVSPLHF; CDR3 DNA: TGTGCCATCAGTGAATCGAGGGGGCTTGTTTCACCCCTCCACTTT
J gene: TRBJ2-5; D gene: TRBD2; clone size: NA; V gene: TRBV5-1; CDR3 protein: CASSSPPGKRGLEETQYF; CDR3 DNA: TGCGCCAGCAGTTCCCCCCCAGGGAAGCGGGGCCTCGAAGAGACCCAGTACTTC
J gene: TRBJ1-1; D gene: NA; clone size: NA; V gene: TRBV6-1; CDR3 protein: CASSETGNTEAFF; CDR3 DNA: TGTGCCAGCAGTGAAACAGGGAACACTGAAGCTTTCTTT
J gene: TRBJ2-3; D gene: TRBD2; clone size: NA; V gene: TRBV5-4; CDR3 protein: CASSLGGLAGSTDTQYF; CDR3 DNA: TGTGCCAGCAGCTTGGGGGGACTAGCGGGCTCCACAGATACGCAGTATTTT
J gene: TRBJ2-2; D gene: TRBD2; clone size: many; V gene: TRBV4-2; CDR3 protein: CASSQGSSGGFANTGELFF; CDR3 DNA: TGTGCCAGCAGCCAAGGGTCTAGCGGGGGGTTCGCGAACACCGGGGAGCTGTTTTTT
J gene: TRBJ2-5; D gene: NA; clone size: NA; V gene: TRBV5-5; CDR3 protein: CASSLPSQETQYF; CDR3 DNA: TGTGCCAGCAGCTTGCCCAGCCAAGAGACCCAGTACTTC
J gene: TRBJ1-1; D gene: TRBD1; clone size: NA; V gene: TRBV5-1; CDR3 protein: CASSVITGGATTEAFF; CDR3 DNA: TGCGCCAGCAGCGTAATTACAGGGGGCGCGACCACTGAAGCTTTCTTT
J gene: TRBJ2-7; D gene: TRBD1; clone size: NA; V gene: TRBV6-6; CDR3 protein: CASSYRRQGIYEQYF; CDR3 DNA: TGTGCCAGCAGTTACCGCCGACAGGGGATCTACGAGCAGTACTTC
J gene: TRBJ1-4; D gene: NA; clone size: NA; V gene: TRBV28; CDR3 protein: CASRTGGATNEKLFF; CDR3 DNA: TGTGCCAGCAGAACGGGGGGGGCAACTAATGAAAAACTGTTTTTT
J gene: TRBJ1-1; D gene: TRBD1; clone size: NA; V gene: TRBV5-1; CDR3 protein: CASSLVQGVTEAFF; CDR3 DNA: TGCGCCAGCAGCTTGGTACAGGGGGTCACTGAAGCTTTCTTT
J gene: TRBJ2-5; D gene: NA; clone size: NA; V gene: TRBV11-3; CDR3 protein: CASSSRKSQETQYF; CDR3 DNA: TGTGCCAGCAGCTCTAGGAAAAGCCAAGAGACCCAGTACTTC
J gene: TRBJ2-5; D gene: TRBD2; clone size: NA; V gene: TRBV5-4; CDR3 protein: CASSSYLAGGRETQYF; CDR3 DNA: TGTGCCAGCAGCTCATATCTGGCGGGAGGGCGGGAGACCCAGTACTTC
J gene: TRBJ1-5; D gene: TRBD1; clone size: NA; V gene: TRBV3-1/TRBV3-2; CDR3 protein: CASSQRTGPKQPQHF; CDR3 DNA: TGTGCCAGCAGCCAACGGACAGGGCCGAAACAGCCCCAGCATTTT
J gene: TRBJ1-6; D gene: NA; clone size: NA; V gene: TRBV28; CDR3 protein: CASNMAQSYNSPLHF; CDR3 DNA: TGTGCCAGCAATATGGCACAGAGCTATAATTCACCCCTCCACTTT
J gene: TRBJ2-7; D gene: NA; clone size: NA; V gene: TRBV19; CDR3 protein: CASSMGGLSYEQYF; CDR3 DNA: TGTGCCAGTAGCATGGGGGGGCTTTCCTACGAGCAGTACTTC
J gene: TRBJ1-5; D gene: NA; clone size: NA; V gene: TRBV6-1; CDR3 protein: CASSDLRAHQPQHF; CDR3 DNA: TGTGCCAGCAGTGATTTGAGGGCGCATCAGCCCCAGCATTTT
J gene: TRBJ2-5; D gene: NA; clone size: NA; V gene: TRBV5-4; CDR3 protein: CASSLRGAGETQYF; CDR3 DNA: TGTGCCAGCAGCCTTCGGGGGGCTGGAGAGACCCAGTACTTC
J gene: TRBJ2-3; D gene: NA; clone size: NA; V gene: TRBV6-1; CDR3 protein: CASSDGGDTQYF; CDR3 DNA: TGTGCCAGCAGTGACGGGGGAGATACGCAGTATTTT
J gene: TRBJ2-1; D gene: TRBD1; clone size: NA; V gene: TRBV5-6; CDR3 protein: CASSLGQGDYNEQFF; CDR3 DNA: TGTGCCAGCAGCTTGGGGCAGGGGGACTACAATGAGCAGTTCTTC
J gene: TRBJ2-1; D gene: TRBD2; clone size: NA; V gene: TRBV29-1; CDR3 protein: CSARTAGRGGNEQFF; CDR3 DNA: TGCAGCGCCCGGACGGCGGGGCGGGGAGGGAATGAGCAGTTCTTC
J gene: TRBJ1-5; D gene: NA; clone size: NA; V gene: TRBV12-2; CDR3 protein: CASRPIRGPQHF; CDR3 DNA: TGTGCAAGTCGGCCTATCAGGGGGCCCCAGCATTTT
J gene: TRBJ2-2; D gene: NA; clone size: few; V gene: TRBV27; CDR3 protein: CASSLGGFTGELFF; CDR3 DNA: TGTGCCAGCAGTTTAGGCGGATTCACCGGGGAGCTGTTTTTT
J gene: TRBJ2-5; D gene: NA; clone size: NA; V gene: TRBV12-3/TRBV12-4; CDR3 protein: CASSPGETQYF; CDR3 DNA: TGTGCCAGCAGCCCGGGGGAGACCCAGTACTTC
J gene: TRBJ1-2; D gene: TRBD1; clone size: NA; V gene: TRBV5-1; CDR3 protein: CASSPKITRDRDYGYTF; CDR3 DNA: TGCGCCAGCAGTCCAAAAATTACTCGGGACAGGGACTATGGCTACACCTTC
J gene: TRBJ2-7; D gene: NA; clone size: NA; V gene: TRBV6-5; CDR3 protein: CASRREVGLYEQYF; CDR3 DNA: TGTGCCAGCAGGAGAGAGGTAGGCCTCTACGAGCAGTACTTC
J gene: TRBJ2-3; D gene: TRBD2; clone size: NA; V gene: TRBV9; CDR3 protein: CASSVAGTSGGDTQYF; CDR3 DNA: TGTGCCAGCAGCGTAGCAGGTACTAGCGGGGGAGATACGCAGTATTTT
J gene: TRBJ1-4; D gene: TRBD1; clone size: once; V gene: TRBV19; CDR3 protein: CASSPLGQGPNEKLFF; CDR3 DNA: TGTGCCAGTAGTCCCCTCGGACAGGGCCCTAATGAAAAACTGTTTTTT
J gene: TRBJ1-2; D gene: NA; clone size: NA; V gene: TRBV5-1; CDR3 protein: CASSLVSGGYTF; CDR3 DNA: TGCGCCAGCAGCTTGGTCAGCGGTGGCTACACCTTC
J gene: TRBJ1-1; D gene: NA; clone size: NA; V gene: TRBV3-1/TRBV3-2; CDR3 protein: CASSHDSAEAFF; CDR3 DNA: TGTGCCAGCAGCCACGACTCCGCGGAAGCTTTCTTT
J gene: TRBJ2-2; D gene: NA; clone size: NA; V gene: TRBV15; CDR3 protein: CATRFVAGELFF; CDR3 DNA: TGTGCCACCAGATTCGTCGCCGGGGAGCTGTTTTTT
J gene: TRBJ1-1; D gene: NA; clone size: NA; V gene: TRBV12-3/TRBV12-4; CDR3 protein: CASSLERGSEAFF; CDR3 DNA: TGTGCCAGCAGTTTGGAGAGGGGGAGTGAAGCTTTCTTT
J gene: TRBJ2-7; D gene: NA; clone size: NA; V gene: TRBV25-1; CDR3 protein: CASSDDSSPYEQYF; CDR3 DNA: TGTGCCAGCAGTGACGACAGCAGTCCCTACGAGCAGTACTTC
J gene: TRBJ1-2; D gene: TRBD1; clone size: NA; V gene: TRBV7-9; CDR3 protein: CASSTGDYGYTF; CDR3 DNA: TGTGCCAGCAGCACAGGGGACTATGGCTACACCTTC
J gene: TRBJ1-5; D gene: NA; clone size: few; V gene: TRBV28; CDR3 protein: CASSSRGILLDYSNQPQHF; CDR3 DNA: TGTGCCAGCAGTAGTAGGGGGATCCTCCTTGACTATAGCAATCAGCCCCAGCATTTT
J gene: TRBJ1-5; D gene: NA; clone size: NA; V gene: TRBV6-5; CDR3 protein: CASSYSNIGGQPQHF; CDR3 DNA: TGTGCCAGCAGTTACTCGAATATCGGGGGACAGCCCCAGCATTTT
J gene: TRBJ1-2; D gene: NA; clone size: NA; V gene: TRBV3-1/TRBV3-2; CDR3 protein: CASSPTPTSTGTAGYTF; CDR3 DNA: TGTGCCAGCAGCCCAACGCCCACGAGCACAGGGACCGCTGGCTACACCTTC
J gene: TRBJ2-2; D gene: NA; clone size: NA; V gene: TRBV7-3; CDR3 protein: CASSSAGGASTGELFF; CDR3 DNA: TGTGCCAGCAGCTCCGCCGGAGGGGCGAGCACCGGGGAGCTGTTTTTT